This paragraph reports one T cell receptor (beta chain). Its target is not known. This CDR3 has 18 residues. V was pared by 3 bases and J by 5 bases, with 16 bases of the junction left unmatched. Germline CDR1 ENHRY, CDR2 SYGVKD. The sample belongs to a study of shared clonotypes between healthy human individuals. Findings of the study overall: Sample collection involved blood only; tissue repertoires are likely different.

Terminally differentiated effector memory CD45RA+ cells were excluded by CCR7 positive selection of CD45RO-negative cells. The authors ran the assay at deep level. The data were produced by immunoSEQ multiplex PCR, yet TCRdb's version contains in-frame clones alone and is incomplete. The top ten hold about 1.7% of the sample, which has roughly 2,000,000 clones, around 93% seen once. This sequence was found in a man between 18 and 35 years old in good health. Some clones in this sample may be carry-over from other donors' samples. What was sequenced was naive CD8+ T cells from PBMCs. The rearrangement uses TRBV10-3 and TRBJ2-5; 9 bases agree with TRBD1. CDR3 coding DNA: TGTGCCATCAGTGATGATGAGGAAGGACAGGGGCTTTTGGAGACCCAGTACTTC. This sequence encodes CAISDDEEGQGLLETQYF.